This TCR beta chain was identified in a study of radiotherapy plus CTLA-4 blockade in lung cancer. On the study more broadly: Across the patients, objective responses occurred in approximately 18%, and disease control in roughly 31%. Notes on the study in general: Clones of tumor-derived TCRs expanded in blood after radiotherapy plus ipilimumab. Best predicting response, reportedly, were early blood T cell clone dynamics, with interferon-beta.

Focal radiation with ipilimumab CTLA-4 blockade was given to patients with chemo-refractory metastatic non-small-cell lung cancer. V gave up 9 bases and J gave up 4 bases, with 21 bases separating them. The germline CDR1 and CDR2 sequences are SGHTA and FQGTGA. The CDR3 has 15 amino acids. As regards this clone: The antigen remains unidentified.

Generated by immunoSEQ multiplex PCR, the TCRdb table keeps only in-frame clones and is missing some. The data contain tens of thousands of clones, around 80% of them singletons. The sequence was collected from a human donor with non-small cell lung cancer that progressed on radiotherapy plus ipilimumab. The chain recombines TRBV7-3 with TRBJ1-2; D perhaps matches TRBD1 (5 bases). The material was peripheral blood, obtained from a patient treated with radiotherapy plus ipilimumab. The DNA for the CDR3 is TGTGCCAGAGGGACTTCGCCAGGCCACTTCTATGGCTACACCTTC. Translated: CARGTSPGHFYGYTF.